This T cell receptor (beta chain) derives from a study of vaccination and CD4 T cells after COVID-19 (dated by TCRdb to about 2022). For context, the study as a whole: Convalescent patients had a positive SARS-CoV-2 result on nasal swab PCR, and of these patients, nine had mild disease and one had severe disease. The convalescent cohort comprised six males and four females, including two Hispanic individuals, seven Caucasians, two Asians and one multiracial person. Two doses of either the Pfizer-BioNTech BNT162b2 vaccine (n=8) or the Moderna mRNA-1273 vaccine (n=2) were administered to participants. Post-COVID blood samples from convalescent patients were collected a median of around 100 days after diagnosis, with a range of 35 to 161 days. Post-vaccine blood samples were taken a median of about 77 days after the second vaccine dose, with a range of roughly 13 to 250 days. A few convalescent patients gave samples both early after vaccination (day 14) and late after vaccination (days 161 to 241). The spike-specific CD4+ TCR repertoire was compared before and after mRNA vaccination in approximately ten COVID-19 convalescent patients and a handful of infection-naive healthy vaccine recipients.

The intended sense of this specimen's time point label: late sampling 161 to 241 days after vaccination in three convalescent patients. The convalescent patients' positive SARS-CoV-2 PCR tests were from March to December 2020, which was before the Alpha, Beta and Delta variants emerged in the United States. Ficoll-Paque Plus gradient centrifugation was used to isolate PBMCs from whole blood, and the isolated PBMCs were then either used fresh or cryopreserved at -140C. Cut back by 4 bases and 4 bases, the V and J ends lie 7 bases apart. The germline V gene (reference sequence) gives CDR1 as SEHNR and CDR2 as FQNEAQ. Inclusive of the bounding cysteine and phenylalanine, the CDR3 is 12 residues long. Of all the DNA, just the CDR3 is kept, 36 bases in frame from base 1. The paper as a whole reports these results and caveats: The study included relatively few convalescent patients and did not analyze early timepoints after natural infection. Although the median number of SARS-CoV-2-reactive clonotypes went up from 21 after infection to 30 to 45 after vaccination, the increase was not significant. Among the post-vaccine SARS-CoV-2-reactive clones in convalescent patients, a median approximately 86% showed up only after vaccination, which suggests vaccine-specific priming. In convalescent patients, nearly all vaccine-specific clones (304 of 307) were found to be mono-reactive for SARS-CoV-2 spike rather than cross-reactive with common cold coronaviruses.

Libraries were prepared through PCR. The instrument was an Illumina iSeq 100. In the authors' own workflow: Non-productive sequences were removed, and CDR3s that did not start with C, did not end with F or W, or were shorter than 7 amino acids were discarded. Similarity between CDR3 sequences was evaluated in R version 3.6.1 using Levenshtein distances (stringdist) and unrooted phylogenetic trees (ape). TCRdb ran its own pipeline on the public reads, namely fastp trimming at Q25 and MiXCR clone calling, and kept in-frame beta chains. When rows share a CDR3 protein, they turn into one entry using the most common DNA and genes. The V and J calls reflect TCRdb's pipeline rather than the authors' work. The sample table shows tens of thousands of distinct CDR3 sequences, and about 47% are seen once. Of the sample, about 5.3% falls within the top ten clones. Points on this clonotype: Its binding antigen is unknown. There are no base qualities to consult, and no much larger clone falls within one base.

The rearrangement joined TRBV7-9 to TRBJ1-2; D gene: possibly TRBD1, on 6 matching bases. The source is a human donor who had recovered from COVID-19. Specimen: CD4+ T cells from blood, collected about 7 months after SARS-CoV-2 vaccination. The DNA sequence follows: TGTGCCAGCAGCTCGGACAGCTATGGCTACACCTTC. Translated, it gives CASSSDSYGYTF.